Reported below is one T cell receptor beta chain. Its specificity is unknown. With a J-beta primer mix and a sample-barcoded 5' primer, a second PCR ran about 7 to 11 cycles. TCRdb redid the calling of the 5' RACE reads with MiXCR, one entry per CDR3 protein. Seen here are hundreds of thousands of distinct CDR3 sequences, about 54% observed once, and the top ten hold about two fifths. The people who gave samples were healthy Caucasians from Russia, aged about 6 to 95. Isolation of PBMCs gave at least 7 million cells per sample. The data belong to a study of blood T cells in healthy people across ages. Findings and caveats of the study: Long-lived and aged donors differed, with more naive CD4+ cells and higher diversity in the long-lived.

Sequencing was performed on blood. The TCR originated in a man aged 60-69 years in good health.

CDR3 coding DNA: TGTGCCACCAGTGACTCTAGCGGGGGGGCCTCCGATACGCAGTATTTT. Translated, it gives CATSDSSGGASDTQYF. The V gene is TRBV24-1, the J gene TRBJ2-3, with TRBD2 matching over 12 bases. Trimming removed 4 bases from V and 6 bases from J; junction bases left unmatched: 7. The germline V gene encodes CDR1 KGHDR and CDR2 SFDVKD. There are 16 residues in the CDR3.